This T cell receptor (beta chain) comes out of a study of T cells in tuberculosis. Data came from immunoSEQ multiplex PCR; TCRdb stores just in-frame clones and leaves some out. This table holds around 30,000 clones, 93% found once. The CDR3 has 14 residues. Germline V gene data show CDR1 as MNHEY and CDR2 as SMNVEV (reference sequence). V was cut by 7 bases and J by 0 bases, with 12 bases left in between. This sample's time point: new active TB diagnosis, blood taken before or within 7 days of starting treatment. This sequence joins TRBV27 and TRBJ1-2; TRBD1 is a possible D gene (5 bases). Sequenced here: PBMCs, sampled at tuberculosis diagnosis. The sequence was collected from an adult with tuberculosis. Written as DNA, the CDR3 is TGTGCCAGCAAGTCAGGGAACACTAACTATGGCTACACCTTC. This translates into CASKSGNTNYGYTF.